This T cell receptor beta chain comes out of a study of T cell clones after liver transplantation. Study background: Standard immunosuppression, with no induction, continued until 12-24 months after transplant.

The protocol was immunoSEQ multiplex PCR, while the TCRdb copy is restricted to in-frame clones and leaves out a portion. The table has 70,000 to 85,000 clones, over 70% seen once. Trimming pared 3 bases from V and 7 bases from J, leaving 22 bases between. The CDR3 covers 16 residues. Germline V gene data show CDR1 as KGHSH and CDR2 as LQKENI. The sample consisted of CD4+ T cells from blood, taken before liver transplant. The chain couples TRBV18 to TRBJ2-7; D assignment may be TRBD1 or TRBD2 (6 bases each). The receptor was derived from a human donor who received a liver transplant. For the CDR3, the DNA is TGTGCCAGCTCACCTCCCCACGGGGGCACCCGGGGGGAGCAGTACTTC. This encodes CASSPPHGGTRGEQYF. Full variable domain (remainder filled in from reference TRBV18 and TRBJ2-7): NAGVMQNPRHLVRRRGQEARLRCSPMKGHSHVYWYRQLPEEGLKFMVYLQKENIIDESGMPKERFSAEFPKEGPSILRIQQVVRGDSAAYFCASSPPHGGTRGEQYFGPGTRLTVT.